The T cell receptor beta chain under discussion was sequenced for a study of shared clonotypes between healthy human individuals. Study in general: Researchers assigned three CD4 naive, three CD4 memory, two CD8 naive and one CD8 memory plate to each donor.

Broader study findings: The expectation was that sequencing depth would affect clonotype sharing among donors.

The naive CD8 subset, CD45RO-negative cells positively selected for CCR7, excluded terminally differentiated effector memory CD45RA+ cells. Points on this clone: Its antigen is undetermined.

An even split of each subset's genomic DNA across several immunoSEQ plates was performed. Authors' analysis steps: ImmunoSEQ yielded junction-only sequences lacking quality scores, so filtering differed. Some clones are missing from TCRdb's copy, which holds only in-frame ones; the method was immunoSEQ multiplex PCR. Clone size and V and J calls were adopted from that table, with D and trimming inferred from the DNA. The sample holds nearly 2 million clones; around 96% are singletons and the top ten take roughly 1.2%. Per germline, CDR1 SGHAT and CDR2 FQDESV (reference sequence). This CDR3 spans 14 amino acids. Trimming stripped 2 bases from V and 3 bases from J, with 11 bases between.

The TCR comes from a man aged 18 to 30 in good health. The genes are TRBV11-1 and TRBJ2-7; D not certain. The specimen sequenced was naive CD8+ T cells sorted from blood. The DNA of the CDR3 is TGTGCCAGCAGCTTATACGGCGGAAACTACGAGCAGTACTTC. Translated: CASSLYGGNYEQYF.